These 9 T cell receptor beta chains were all obtained from the same sample, sequenced in a study of T cell responses to AZD1222 COVID-19 vaccine. The assay was immunoSEQ multiplex PCR, and TCRdb's table has in-frame clones only and misses some. Of 200,000 to 250,000 clones in the sample, roughly 91% are singletons; the top ten hold roughly 1%. The sample consisted of peripheral blood, taken on day 0 of MenACWY control vaccination. The receptors originated from an adult in good health.

The CDR3 region is CASSLSGDYSLRGQFF. DNA for the CDR3: TGTGCCAGCAGTTTATCTGGGGACTATTCCCTCAGAGGGCAGTTCTTC. The chain is built from TRBV27 and TRBJ2-1; 7 nucleotides line up with TRBD2. The junction had 14 bases not matched to a gene; V was cut back by 0 bases and J by 12 bases. The CDR3 covers 16 residues. Germline CDR1 is MNHEY and CDR2 is SMNVEV (reference sequence).

A few counts support this clone. V and J are TRBV6-1 and TRBJ1-1; a weak D match, TRBD1 (6 bases). The CDR3 covers 13 residues. V was cut by 3 bases and J by 4 bases, with 9 bases left in between. Germline CDR1 reads MNHNS; CDR2 reads SASEGT. The DNA of the CDR3 is TGTGCCAGCAGTGAGACGACAGGCACTGAAGCTTTCTTT. Residues: CASSETTGTEAFF.

The chain uses TRBV7-2 and TRBJ2-6; D might be TRBD1 or TRBD2, each matching 6 bases. Germline CDR1 SGHTA, CDR2 FQGNSA. This CDR3 comprises 17 residues. Deletions cut 5 bases from V and 2 bases from J, with 16 bases between. The CDR3 loop is CASSHALGGPGANVLTF. The CDR3 nucleotides read TGTGCCAGCAGCCACGCGTTAGGGGGGCCTGGGGCCAACGTCCTGACTTTC.

The CDR3 is CASSPGMNTEAFF. CDR3 in DNA: TGTGCCAGCAGTCCAGGTATGAACACTGAAGCTTTCTTT. V is TRBV2 and J is TRBJ1-1; D not resolved. V was trimmed by 5 bases and J by 0 bases, leaving 7 bases between them. The V gene's germline CDR1 is SNHLY and CDR2 FYNNEI. This CDR3 comprises 13 residues.

This clone has just one count. V and J are TRBV16 and TRBJ1-5, with D maybe TRBD1 (5 bases). Germline CDR1 KGHSY, CDR2 FQNENV. Trimming pared 6 bases from V and 2 bases from J, leaving 11 bases between. The CDR3 has 14 amino acids. The CDR3: CASSPSRGNQPQHF. The DNA for the CDR3 is TGTGCCAGCAGTCCCAGCAGGGGCAATCAGCCCCAGCATTTT. The whole variable domain, remainder taken from reference TRBV16 and TRBJ1-5, is GEEVAQTPKHLVRGEGQKAKLYCAPIKGHSYVFWYQQVLKNEFKFLISFQNENVFDETGMPKERFSAKCLPNSPCSLEIQATKLEDSAVYFCASSPSRGNQPQHFGDGTRLSIL.

A single count supports this clone. The chain joins TRBV19 to TRBJ1-3; 10 bases fit TRBD1. V lost 5 bases to trimming and J lost 1 base; unmatched junction nucleotides: 8. Germline CDR1 is LNHDA and CDR2 is SQIVND (reference sequence). The CDR3 extends over 17 amino acids. CDR3 loop: CASSRQGARTSGNTIYF. CDR3 DNA: TGTGCCAGTAGTCGACAGGGGGCGCGAACTTCTGGAAACACCATATATTTT.

The J gene is TRBJ2-6, the V gene TRBV6-6; D is ambiguous. Germline loops: CDR1 MNHNY, CDR2 SVGAGI (reference sequence). The CDR3 extends over 15 amino acids. Trimming removed 6 bases at V and 0 bases at J, with 9 bases between. The DNA for the CDR3 is TGTGCCAGCAGCCAACAGTTCTCTGGGGCCAACGTCCTGACTTTC. This encodes CASSQQFSGANVLTF.

The V gene is TRBV5-1, the J gene TRBJ2-3; 11 bases are shared with TRBD2. The V gene end was trimmed by 5 bases and the J gene end by 0 bases; junction bases not matched to a gene: 5. CDR3 length: 16 residues. CDR1 and CDR2 from the germline V gene are SGHRS and YFSETQ. The CDR3 nucleotides are TGCGCCAGCAGAACCGGGACTAGCGGTAGCACAGATACGCAGTATTTT. Protein sequence: CASRTGTSGSTDTQYF.

The rearrangement links TRBV4-2 to TRBJ1-2; D perhaps matches TRBD1 (6 bases). CDR1 and CDR2 (germline): LGHNA, YNFKEQ. The CDR3 runs 15 residues. Trimming cost V 3 bases and J 4 bases, with 15 bases left between them. The DNA for the CDR3 is TGTGCCAGCAGCCATGAACAGGGAGGGGCCTATGGCTACACCTTC. Translated: CASSHEQGGAYGYTF.